The 6 T cell receptor beta chains presented below share a single source sample, sequenced in a study of technical replicates of blood from several donors. The protocol was immunoSEQ multiplex PCR, while the TCRdb copy is restricted to in-frame clones and leaves out a portion. The top ten hold around 0.41% of the sample, which has more than 75,000 clones, about 95% seen once. Material: T cells isolated from PBMCs. Source of these receptors: a human donor in good health.

This clone was found a few times. The chain has TRBV30 and TRBJ1-1; 10 nucleotides agree with TRBD1. This CDR3 region has 15 residues. Trimming took 0 bases from V and 11 from J; bases not matched to a gene: 12. The germline V gene has CDR1 GTSNPN and CDR2 SVGIG (reference sequence). The CDR3 DNA is TGTGCCTGGAGTGTAAAGTTAATTGGGACAGGGGCTGCTTTCTTT. Amino acid sequence: CAWSVKLIGTGAAFF.

V and J are TRBV18 and TRBJ1-3, with 7 bases fitting TRBD1. Germline assignment: CDR1 KGHSH and CDR2 LQKENI. The CDR3 extends over 15 amino acids. After removal of 3 bases from V and 2 bases from J, the junction contained 4 bases not matched to a gene. The CDR3 coding sequence is TGTGCCAGCTCACCTCCCGGACAGGCTGGAAACACCATATATTTT. The encoded protein is CASSPPGQAGNTIYF.

The V call is TRBV4-2, the J call TRBJ2-3; 11 nucleotides match TRBD2. The length of the CDR3 is 15 residues. Per the germline V gene, CDR1 is LGHNA and CDR2 is YNFKEQ. V lost 10 bases, J lost 4 bases, and 10 bases stayed unmatched. This CDR3 is CATMELAGGPDTQYF. DNA for the CDR3: TGTGCCACCATGGAATTAGCGGGAGGGCCAGATACGCAGTATTTT.

The CDR3 protein is CASSQDLTEKLFF. The CDR3 nucleotides are TGCGCCAGCAGCCAAGATCTAACGGAAAAACTGTTTTTT. The chain couples TRBV4-3 to TRBJ1-4; D is undetermined. The CDR3 covers 13 residues. The germline V and J ends were trimmed by 0 bases and 8 bases, with 7 bases remaining between them. The germline gives CDR1 LGHNA, CDR2 YSLEER.

This chain links TRBV11-3 with TRBJ2-2, with a possible D match to TRBD2 (5 bases). The CDR3 has 15 amino acids. The germline gives CDR1 SGHNT, CDR2 YENEEA. The V end lost 4 bases, the J end lost 0 bases, and 9 bases lay between the germline ends. The DNA for the CDR3 is TGTGCCAGCAGCTATGGACTGACGAACACCGGGGAGCTGTTTTTT. Protein sequence: CASSYGLTNTGELFF.

V gene TRBV9 combines with J gene TRBJ2-5, with TRBD2 matching over 9 bases. Germline loops: CDR1 SGDLS, CDR2 YYNGEE. V gave up 3 bases and J gave up 3 bases; unmatched junction bases: 3. The CDR3 runs 14 residues. The CDR3 is CASSGRLAEETQYF. The CDR3 nucleotides are TGTGCCAGCAGCGGAAGACTAGCGGAAGAGACCCAGTACTTC.